In this sample, the clone carrying this T cell receptor beta chain turned up a few times. This entry comes from a study of blood T cells in healthy people across ages. Turning to the study itself: About one barcoded beta molecule per two T cells was captured by template switching.

For the second PCR, which ran for roughly 7 to 11 cycles, a sample-barcoded 5' primer and a J-beta primer mix were used. TCRdb called the 5' RACE reads again in MiXCR, with one record for every CDR3 protein. The profile covers hundreds of thousands of distinct CDR3 sequences, with about 51% appearing a single time and about 13% taken by the ten largest. Between the trimmed V and J ends, which lost 3 bases and 3 bases, there was a span of 6 bases. The CDR3 consists of 13 residues. The sequenced sample was blood. The sequence was obtained from a woman of 80 years or more in good health. The genes are TRBV12-3 or TRBV12-4 and TRBJ1-5; D is undetermined. The CDR3 sequence is CASSFNSNQPQHF. In DNA form, the CDR3 reads TGTGCCAGCAGTTTCAACTCCAATCAGCCCCAGCATTTT.